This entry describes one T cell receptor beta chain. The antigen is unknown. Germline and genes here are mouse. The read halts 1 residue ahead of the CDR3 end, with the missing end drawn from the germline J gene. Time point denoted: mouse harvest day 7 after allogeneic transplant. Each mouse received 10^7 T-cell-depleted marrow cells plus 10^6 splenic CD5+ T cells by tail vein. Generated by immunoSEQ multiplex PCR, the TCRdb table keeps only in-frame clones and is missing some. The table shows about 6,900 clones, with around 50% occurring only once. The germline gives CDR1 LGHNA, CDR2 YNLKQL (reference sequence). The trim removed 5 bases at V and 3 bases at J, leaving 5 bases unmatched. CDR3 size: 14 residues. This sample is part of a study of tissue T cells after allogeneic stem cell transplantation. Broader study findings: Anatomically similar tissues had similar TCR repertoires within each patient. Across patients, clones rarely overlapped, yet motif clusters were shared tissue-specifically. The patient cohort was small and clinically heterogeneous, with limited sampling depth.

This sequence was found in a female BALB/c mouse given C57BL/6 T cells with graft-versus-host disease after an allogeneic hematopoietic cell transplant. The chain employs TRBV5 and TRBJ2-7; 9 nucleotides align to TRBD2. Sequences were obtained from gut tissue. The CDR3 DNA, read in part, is TGTGCCAGCAGCGGGGACTGGGTGTTCTATGAACAGTAC. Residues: CASSGDWVFYEQY. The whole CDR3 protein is CASSGDWVFYEQYF.